These 24 T cell receptor beta chains were all obtained from the same sample, sequenced in a study of T cells in Graves' hyperthyroidism and ophthalmopathy. The CDR3 regions of TCR beta were amplified from RNA transcripts. HTBI primers drove first-round RT-PCR of the TCR CDR3. TCRdb re-called the multiplex PCR reads through MiXCR, storing one row per CDR3 protein. The data hold hundreds of thousands of distinct CDR3 sequences, with less than 25% observed a single time. Sample: blood. The receptor set was obtained from a man in his thirties or forties with Graves' ophthalmopathy.

V usage is TRBV9 and J usage is TRBJ2-5; 11 bases are a match to TRBD2. Germline trimming cut 0 bases from V and 5 bases from J; bases unmatched to any gene: 12. Looked up from germline, CDR1 is SGDLS and CDR2 is YYNGEE. This CDR3 comprises 18 residues. CDR3 nucleotides: TGTGCCAGCAGCGTAGAATTGACTAGCGGGAAGGGCAAGGAGACCCAGTACTTC. Protein sequence: CASSVELTSGKGKETQYF.

The V call is TRBV6-5, the J call TRBJ2-1, with 10 positions matching TRBD2. Unmatched junction bases numbered 13, after V lost 4 bases and J lost 10 bases. Germline CDR1 and CDR2: MNHEY and SVGAGI. This CDR3 is built from 16 residues. CDR3 bases: TGTGCCAGCAGTTTCCTAGCGGGAGATAGGGGTGGGGAGCAGTTCTTC. This translates into CASSFLAGDRGGEQFF.

The V call is TRBV5-1, the J call TRBJ2-7; possibly TRBD1 or TRBD2 for D (7 bases each). CDR1 SGHRS and CDR2 YFSETQ come from the germline V gene. The V end lost 5 bases, the J end lost 5 bases, and 17 bases lay between the germline ends. There are 14 residues in the CDR3. The CDR3 coding sequence is TGCGCCAGCAGTTTTTTGACAGGGAGGGACGAGCAGTACTTC. Translating it yields CASSFLTGRDEQYF.

The sample holds many counts of this clonotype. The chain recombines TRBV20-1 with TRBJ2-3; D tentatively reads TRBD1 or TRBD2 (5 bases each). CDR1 and CDR2 from the germline V gene are DFQATT and SNEGSKA (reference sequence). Trimming removed 4 bases at V and 6 bases at J, with 11 bases between. CDR3 size: 12 residues. Here the CDR3 DNA reads TGCAGTGCTATCCCCGGGGCCGATACGCAGTATTTT. It yields the protein CSAIPGADTQYF.

This clonotype came up many times. V usage is TRBV20-1 and J usage is TRBJ2-1; 16 bases agree with TRBD2. The CDR3 runs to 16 residues. The ends lost 3 bases at V and 2 bases at J; junction bases unmatched: 1. Germline CDR1 is DFQATT and CDR2 is SNEGSKA (reference sequence). The DNA of the CDR3 is TGCAGTGCTAGGGGACTAGCGGGAGGGCCCTACAATGAGCAGTTCTTC. It translates to CSARGLAGGPYNEQFF.

This clonotype was picked up many times. This chain joins TRBV11-2 and TRBJ1-1, with 10 bases that match TRBD1. The J segment lost 4 bases and the V segment lost 5 bases, leaving 10 bases of the junction unmatched. Germline-derived CDR1 and CDR2 are SGHAT and FQNNGV. The CDR3 contains 16 residues. The CDR3 DNA reads TGTGCCAGCAGCCCCTATGACAGGGGGCAGGGCACTGAAGCTTTCTTT. Protein product: CASSPYDRGQGTEAFF.

The chain combines TRBV14 with TRBJ2-7, with D maybe TRBD2 (5 bases). The germline gives CDR1 SGHDN, CDR2 FVKESK. V was clipped by 3 bases and J by 5 bases, with 14 bases between them. The CDR3 is 14 residues long. DNA of the CDR3: TGTGCCAGCAGCCAGAGCCTAGCAACCCACGAGCAGTACTTC. Residues: CASSQSLATHEQYF.

The chain joins TRBV4-1 to TRBJ2-2; 12 bases fit TRBD2. The J segment lost 6 bases and the V segment lost 2 bases, leaving 4 bases of the junction unmatched. The V gene's germline CDR1 is MGHRA and CDR2 YSYEKL. The CDR3 is 16 amino acids. The CDR3 DNA reads TGCGCCAGCAGCCAATATCCTAGCGGGAGGGCCGGGGAGCTGTTTTTT. It specifies CASSQYPSGRAGELFF.

This clonotype was observed at least ten times. The V and J genes are TRBV11-2 and TRBJ2-1; D call uncertain. The CDR3 is 14 amino acids. Per the germline V gene, CDR1 is SGHAT and CDR2 is FQNNGV. V was clipped by 0 bases and J by 4 bases, with 7 bases between them. In nucleotides, the CDR3 is TGTGCCAGCAGCTTAGAAGGCTTTTACAATGAGCAGTTCTTC. Residues: CASSLEGFYNEQFF.

This sequence joins TRBV7-9 and TRBJ2-1; no definite D call. CDR3 length equals 12 residues. Germline values: CDR1 SEHNR, CDR2 FQNEAQ (reference sequence). The V end lost 5 bases, the J end lost 7 bases, and 9 bases lay between the germline ends. CDR3 region: CASSTDRNEQFF. CDR3 in DNA: TGTGCCAGCAGCACCGACCGAAATGAGCAGTTCTTC.

At least ten counts were recorded for this clonotype. This chain links TRBV14 with TRBJ1-5; D unresolved. Germline CDR1 is SGHDN and CDR2 is FVKESK. CDR3 length equals 13 residues. Trimming removed 1 base at V and 3 bases at J, with 4 bases between. CDR3 DNA: TGTGCCAGCAGCCAAGGACCCAATCAGCCCCAGCATTTT. Translated, it gives CASSQGPNQPQHF.

The chain employs TRBV6-2 or TRBV6-3 and TRBJ2-1; D tentatively fits TRBD1 or TRBD2 (5 bases each). The CDR3 contains 14 residues. The V gene lost 2 bases and the J gene lost 2 bases, with 7 bases spanning the gap. Germline CDR1 MNHEY, CDR2 SVGEGT. The CDR3 loop is CASSYGTPYNEQFF. CDR3 in DNA: TGTGCCAGCAGTTACGGGACCCCCTACAATGAGCAGTTCTTC.

This clonotype was picked up many times. The chain joins TRBV5-1 to TRBJ2-1; 9 bases agree with TRBD2. The CDR3 is 14 residues long. V shed 4 bases and J 8 bases; nucleotides not matched to a gene: 7. Germline V CDR1 and CDR2: SGHRS, YFSETQ. CDR3 bases: TGCGCCAGCAGCGGTAGCGGGAGATCGGATGAGCAGTTCTTC. This translates into CASSGSGRSDEQFF.

Notes on this clonotype: Mismatch with germline at one junction end may stem from a read error. The chain employs TRBV7-9 and TRBJ1-5; 9 nucleotides align to TRBD1. CDR1 is SEHNR, CDR2 FQNEAQ, per germline (reference sequence). CDR3 length: 18 amino acids. The CDR3 sequence is CAGSTPGQGFSSNQPQHF. CDR3 DNA: TGTGCCGGCAGCACACCAGGACAGGGGTTCTCAAGCAATCAGCCCCAGCATTTT.

This clonotype has ten or more counts. The J gene is TRBJ2-3, the V gene TRBV11-2; D unresolved. Trimming took off 0 bases at V and 4 bases at J, with 5 bases between the two ends. The germline CDR1 and CDR2 sequences are SGHAT and FQNNGV. The CDR3 runs to 13 residues. The CDR3 region has the DNA TGTGCCAGCAGCTTAGAACCCCCAGATACGCAGTATTTT. Its translation: CASSLEPPDTQYF.

This clonotype was seen many times. The V gene is TRBV6-1, the J gene TRBJ2-3; D remains unclear. The CDR3 extends over 16 amino acids. Trimming took off 0 bases at V and 3 bases at J, with 13 bases between the two ends. Germline CDR1 and CDR2: MNHNS and SASEGT. The CDR3, as DNA: TGTGCCAGCAGTGAAGCGAACTTACTTATAACAGATACGCAGTATTTT. Translated: CASSEANLLITDTQYF.

This sequence joins TRBV4-1 and TRBJ2-7, with D hard to call. The CDR3 spans 15 residues. Germline V gene lookup returns CDR1 MGHRA and CDR2 YSYEKL. Deletions cut 0 bases from V and 2 bases from J, with 11 bases between. The CDR3 loop is CASSQDQGFAYEQYF. The CDR3 bases are TGCGCCAGCAGCCAAGATCAAGGGTTCGCCTACGAGCAGTACTTC.

This clonotype came up a few times. The chain recombines TRBV6-2 or TRBV6-3 with TRBJ2-3; D unresolved. CDR3 length equals 15 residues. Germline V gene sequence: CDR1 MNHEY, CDR2 SVGEGT. Between the trimmed V and J ends, which lost 4 bases and 4 bases, there was a span of 15 bases. The CDR3, as DNA: TGTGCCAGCAGTTTTCCGGATCCCGCCCCAGATACGCAGTATTTT. Protein product: CASSFPDPAPDTQYF.

This clonotype was seen many times. CDR3: CASSLDGRPPYNEQFF. The CDR3 coding sequence is TGCGCCAGCAGCTTGGATGGGCGACCTCCCTACAATGAGCAGTTCTTC. The rearrangement uses TRBV5-1 and TRBJ2-1, with D uncertain. Trimming took 0 bases from V and 2 from J, leaving 12 bases between them. There are 16 residues in the CDR3. The germline gives CDR1 SGHRS, CDR2 YFSETQ.

This clonotype has more than one count but fewer than ten. The chain uses TRBV6-5 and TRBJ1-6; tentatively, D is TRBD1 (5 bases). CDR3 length equals 14 residues. CDR1 MNHEY and CDR2 SVGAGI come from the germline V gene. The V gene lost 4 bases and the J gene lost 10 bases, with 14 bases spanning the gap. CDR3 sequence reads: CASSSLGVQSPLHF. DNA of the CDR3: TGTGCCAGCAGTTCCTTGGGGGTGCAGTCACCCCTCCACTTT.

The genes are TRBV10-3 and TRBJ2-7; 12 bases are shared with TRBD2. Trimming at V came to 7 bases and at J to 5 bases, leaving 12 bases not matched to a gene. Germline CDR1 is ENHRY and CDR2 is SYGVKD. This CDR3 region has 16 residues. This CDR3 reads CAINDGLAGGSNEQYF. The CDR3 bases are TGTGCCATCAACGACGGGCTAGCGGGAGGGAGCAACGAGCAGTACTTC.

The chain couples TRBV30 to TRBJ2-3, with 7 bases lining up with TRBD2. CDR1 is GTSNPN and CDR2 is SVGIG in the germline V gene (reference sequence). The CDR3 runs to 15 residues. Germline trimming cut 5 bases from V and 3 bases from J; bases unmatched to any gene: 11. CDR3 bases: TGTGCCTGGGATCCTCCGGCGGGAGTAACAGATACGCAGTATTTT. Protein: CAWDPPAGVTDTQYF.

This clonotype was seen only a few times. CDR3 sequence reads: CASSQFSRGALFF. CDR3 coding DNA: TGTGCCAGCAGCCAATTCTCGAGAGGCGCACTGTTTTTT. The V and J genes are TRBV3-1 and TRBJ2-2; D remains unclear. Trimming left V 2 bases short and J 14 bases short, with 15 bases between. Germline V gene lookup returns CDR1 LGHDT and CDR2 YNNKEL (reference sequence). This CDR3 spans 13 amino acids.

This clonotype was counted ten times or more. The chain couples TRBV20-1 to TRBJ2-3, with a weak D call TRBD2 (6 bases). This CDR3 contains 15 residues. Germline-derived CDR1 and CDR2 are DFQATT and SNEGSKA (reference sequence). Trimming took off 6 bases at V and 1 base at J, with 17 bases between the two ends. This CDR3 is CSAIRGGDGTDTQYF. DNA for the CDR3: TGCAGTGCCATCCGAGGAGGGGACGGCACAGATACGCAGTATTTT.